These 15 T cell receptor beta chains originate from one sample sequenced in a study of response to subunit inactivated influenza vaccine. One entry per CDR3 protein results from TCRdb running MiXCR on the RT-PCR reads. The table shows approximately 500,000 distinct CDR3 sequences, with less than 25% occurring only once. These same data were also listed under a study on T cells expressing NK-cell markers. That paper adds: Scientists made TCR beta cDNA using 5'RACE template switching with UMIs.

This material consisted of CD4+ T cells sorted from PBMCs, taken 11 to 12 days after vaccination. These receptors all stem from a man aged 50 or older who received an inactivated influenza vaccine.

The chain is built from TRBV27 and TRBJ1-5, with a tentative D call TRBD1 (5 bases). The CDR3 has 14 residues. V was trimmed by 4 bases and J by 9 bases, leaving 16 bases between them. Per the germline V gene, CDR1 is MNHEY and CDR2 is SMNVEV (reference sequence). The DNA for the CDR3 is TGTGCCAGCAGTTACAACGGGGCGCCGGGGCCCCAGCATTTT. Translation gives CASSYNGAPGPQHF.

CDR3 in DNA: TGTGCCAGCAGTTTTGACAGCGGACTAGCGGGAGAGGGCGAGCAGTACTTC. It translates to CASSFDSGLAGEGEQYF. The chain combines TRBV2 with TRBJ2-7; 13 nucleotides line up with TRBD2. V trimming: 5 bases; J trimming: 6 bases; junction bases outside the gene matches: 13. Germline V lookup: CDR1 SNHLY, CDR2 FYNNEI. The CDR3 extends over 17 amino acids. Together with reference TRBV2 and TRBJ2-7, the CDR3 gives the full variable domain: EPEVTQTPSHQVTQMGQEVILRCVPISNHLYFYWYRQILGQKVEFLVSFYNNEISEKSEIFDDQFSVERPDGSNFTLKIRSTKLEDSAMYFCASSFDSGLAGEGEQYFGPGTRLTVT.

This sequence joins TRBV5-6 and TRBJ1-5, with TRBD1 matching over 7 bases. This CDR3 spans 17 amino acids. Germline loops: CDR1 SGHDT, CDR2 YYEEEE. The junction had 13 bases not matched to a gene; V was cut back by 4 bases and J by 3 bases. The CDR3: CASSSIGPRGVNQPQHF. Here the CDR3 DNA reads TGTGCCAGCAGCAGTATCGGACCCAGGGGGGTCAATCAGCCCCAGCATTTT.

The chain couples TRBV25-1 to TRBJ2-1, with 9 bases fitting TRBD2. Looked up from germline, CDR1 is MGHDK and CDR2 is SYGVNS. After removal of 7 bases from V and 2 bases from J, the junction contained 9 bases not matched to a gene. The CDR3 covers 16 residues. DNA of the CDR3: TGTGCCAGCAACCCCAGTGCGGGAGGGCCCTACAATGAGCAGTTCTTC. Its translation is CASNPSAGGPYNEQFF.

This clonotype was counted a few times. In nucleotides, the CDR3 is TGTGCCAGCAATAGGGTGGCGACAGGGGGGTTCTATGGCTACACCTTC. Its protein is CASNRVATGGFYGYTF. The chain employs TRBV6-1 and TRBJ1-2; 9 bases align to TRBD1. V was pared by 7 bases and J by 4 bases, with 13 bases of the junction left unmatched. The CDR3 is 16 residues long. Germline V CDR1 and CDR2: MNHNS, SASEGT.

The chain joins TRBV24-1 to TRBJ2-2; a weak D match, TRBD1 (6 bases). The V gene's germline CDR1 is KGHDR and CDR2 SFDVKD. The CDR3 has 17 residues. Trimming removed 5 bases from V and 4 bases from J, with 19 bases in between. The CDR3 nucleotides are TGTGCCACCAGTGTGTCGGCCAGGGGCGAGGGCACCGGGGAGCTGTTTTTT. It specifies CATSVSARGEGTGELFF.

The rearrangement uses TRBV11-2 and TRBJ2-6; D may be TRBD2 (5 bases). The CDR3 is 16 residues long. Trimming shortened V by 5 bases and J by 0 bases, and 11 bases separated the two germline ends. Germline loops: CDR1 SGHAT, CDR2 FQNNGV. CDR3 in amino acids: CASSPKGSSGANVLTF. Here the CDR3 DNA reads TGTGCCAGCAGCCCGAAAGGGAGCTCTGGGGCCAACGTCCTGACTTTC.

The chain has TRBV12-3 or TRBV12-4 and TRBJ1-2; D not certain. There are 14 residues in the CDR3. Trimming removed 1 base at V and 1 base at J, with 7 bases between. CDR3 coding DNA: TGTGCCAGCAGTTTAGGTACAGTTAACTATGGCTACACCTTC. It codes for CASSLGTVNYGYTF.

V is TRBV11-2 and J is TRBJ1-1; D is possibly TRBD1 (5 bases). CDR3 size: 13 residues. The V end was cut by 5 bases, the J end by 4 bases, with 11 bases between. Germline V gene sequence: CDR1 SGHAT, CDR2 FQNNGV. CDR3 amino acids: CASSVGAPTEAFF. The CDR3 DNA follows: TGTGCCAGCAGCGTAGGGGCCCCCACTGAAGCTTTCTTT.

This clonotype was observed a handful of times. The chain employs TRBV4-3 and TRBJ2-7; D unclear. The germline CDR1 and CDR2 sequences are LGHNA and YSLEER. CDR3 length equals 14 residues. Trimming cost V 3 bases and J 2 bases, with 11 bases left between them. The CDR3, as DNA: TGCGCCAGCAGCCATGTAGGCCGAACCTACGAGCAGTACTTC. The encoded protein is CASSHVGRTYEQYF.

This clonotype was picked up a small number of times. The CDR3 region has the DNA TGTGCCAGCAGCCCACCCTTTGACAGTAACTATGGCTACACCTTC. This sequence encodes CASSPPFDSNYGYTF. The V gene is TRBV3-1, the J gene TRBJ1-2; maybe TRBD1 (5 bases). This CDR3 contains 15 residues. With 4 bases removed from V and 1 base from J, the gap between germline ends came to 13 bases. CDR1 and CDR2 from the germline V gene are LGHDT and YNNKEL (reference sequence).

The rearrangement joins TRBV20-1 to TRBJ2-7, with a weak D call TRBD2 (5 bases). Trimming shortened V by 0 bases and J by 6 bases, and 21 bases separated the two germline ends. Germline V gives CDR1 DFQATT, CDR2 SNEGSKA (reference sequence). This CDR3 comprises 16 residues. CDR3 sequence (DNA): TGCAGTGCTAGAGATGGAGCCCCGGGGTCACGTTTCGAGCAGTACTTC. Its protein is CSARDGAPGSRFEQYF.

The rearrangement uses TRBV29-1 and TRBJ2-4; D is ambiguous. Germline assignment: CDR1 SQVTM and CDR2 ANQGSEA. The CDR3 extends over 13 amino acids. Between the trimmed V and J ends, which lost 2 bases and 0 bases, there was a span of 5 bases. The chain's CDR3 is CSVELGAKNIQYF. CDR3 nucleotides: TGCAGCGTTGAATTGGGAGCCAAAAACATTCAGTACTTC.

The chain couples TRBV7-2 to TRBJ1-6, with unresolved D. Germline values: CDR1 SGHTA, CDR2 FQGNSA. The ends were cut back, 0 bases at V and 1 base at J, with 13 bases in the middle. The CDR3 is made up of 18 amino acids. CDR3 residues: CASSLAVVASSYNSPLHF. The CDR3 region has the DNA TGTGCCAGCAGCTTAGCGGTAGTTGCTTCGTCCTATAATTCACCCCTCCACTTT.

This clonotype was recorded a few times. This chain joins TRBV18 and TRBJ2-7; TRBD2 matches at 7 bases. The CDR3 has 13 residues. Germline CDR1 reads KGHSH; CDR2 reads LQKENI. The trim removed 0 bases at V and 6 bases at J, leaving 2 bases unmatched. CDR3 coding DNA: TGTGCCAGCTCACCACCGTGGGGGGGCGAGCAGTACTTC. It yields the protein CASSPPWGGEQYF. The whole variable domain, remainder taken from reference TRBV18 and TRBJ2-7, is NAGVMQNPRHLVRRRGQEARLRCSPMKGHSHVYWYRQLPEEGLKFMVYLQKENIIDESGMPKERFSAEFPKEGPSILRIQQVVRGDSAAYFCASSPPWGGEQYFGPGTRLTVT.